This T cell receptor (beta chain) was retrieved from a study of T-cell memory formation after mild COVID-19. Using its own MiXCR run on the 5' RACE reads, TCRdb lists one record per CDR3 protein. The sample records 280,000 or so distinct CDR3 sequences, over 15% being singletons. Looked up from germline, CDR1 is MGHDK and CDR2 is SYGVNS. The CDR3 is 11 residues long, ends included. The table lists this clonotype with a few counts. The DNA is left out, because the CDR3 cannot be placed on it with certainty; the CDR3 is given as TCRdb lists it. The receptor was isolated from a man younger than 35 who had mild COVID-19 (a few samples of this study predate the infection). Cell type and time point are not known. The sequencing sample was made of PBMCs or a T cell subset sorted from them (not recorded which). The gene calls are TRBV25-1 and TRBJ2-5; TRBD1 is the table's D call and was not checked against the DNA. The CDR3 sequence: CASILGGTQYF.